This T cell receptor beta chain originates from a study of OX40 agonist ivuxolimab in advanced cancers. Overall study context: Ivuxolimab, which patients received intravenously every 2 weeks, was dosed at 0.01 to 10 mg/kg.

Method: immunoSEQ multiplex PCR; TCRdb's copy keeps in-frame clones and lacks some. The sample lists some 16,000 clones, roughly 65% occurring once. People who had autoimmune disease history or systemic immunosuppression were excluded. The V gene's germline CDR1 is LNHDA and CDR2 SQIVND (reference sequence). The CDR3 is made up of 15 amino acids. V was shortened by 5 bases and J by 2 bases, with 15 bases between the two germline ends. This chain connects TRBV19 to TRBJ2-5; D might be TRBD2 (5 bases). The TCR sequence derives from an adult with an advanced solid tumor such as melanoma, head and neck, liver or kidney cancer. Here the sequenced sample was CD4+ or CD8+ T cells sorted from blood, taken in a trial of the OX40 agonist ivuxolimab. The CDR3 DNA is TGTGCCAGTAGTGCTTCCTCCGGGGTACAAGAGACCCAGTACTTC. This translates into CASSASSGVQETQYF.